This TCR beta chain was sequenced during a study of technical replicates of blood from several donors. Repertoires were generated with immunoSEQ multiplex PCR, while TCRdb's copy carries only in-frame clones and drops some. The sample records under 100,000 clones, approximately 96% being singletons. The V end was cut by 10 bases, the J end by 1 base, with 14 bases between. Germline V gives CDR1 MNHNS, CDR2 SASEGT. This CDR3 is built from 13 residues. The chain is built from TRBV6-1 and TRBJ2-7; D may be TRBD1 (5 bases). Sequenced material: T cells isolated from PBMCs. This TCR came from a human donor in good health. CDR3 region: CATRVPLSYEQYF. CDR3 in DNA: TGTGCCACCAGGGTGCCCCTATCCTACGAGCAGTACTTC.